This T cell receptor beta chain was retrieved from a study of blood T cell repertoires in COVID-19 (dated by TCRdb to between 2020 and 2021). Describing the broader study: Collaborator samples came from the United States, Italy and Spain and covered acute and convalescent phases of COVID-19. Subjects who had been exposed to COVID-19, were actively infected with it, or had recovered from it provided the deeply sampled blood TCRbeta repertoires that made up the dataset. Samples came from the ongoing ImmuneRACE study (first 160 participants) plus 1,254 subjects from 6 global collaborators. A de-identified subject ID, COVID-19 status, age in years and sex were almost always included in the sample metadata. The material from the prospective study consisted of cDNA or gDNA derived from T cells, B-cell-depleted T cells, or PBMCs. The repertoires were made available in a free public database intended to serve as a resource for research on the immune response to SARS-CoV-2. HLA class I and class II types, where available, came from metadata supplied by the sample provider rather than from assay-based typing. General study outcomes and caveats: Clinical and demographic metadata were provided uncurated, with the amount varying by source and participant.

The CDR3 goes from the cysteine to the phenylalanine over 16 residues. The retained sequence is limited to the CDR3, 48 bases, with the frame set at the first base. From the germline V gene, CDR1 is SGHTA and CDR2 is FQGTGA. Relative to germline, V is 6 bases shorter and J is 3 bases shorter, with 19 bases between their ends. One collaborating source in Seattle enrolled patients during active infection and followed them longitudinally through the course of disease. Whole blood was collected in K2EDTA tubes by collaborating institutions according to the institutions' own protocols. For TCRbeta analysis, collaborators shipped samples in one of three forms: frozen whole blood, isolated PBMCs, or DNA extracted from either of those sample types. Note on this clone: Its antigen target is currently unknown. No much larger clone exists at a distance of one base, and base qualities are not known.

TCRbeta CDR3 regions were amplified from genomic DNA using the immunoSEQ Assay, a bias-controlled multiplex PCR. The study's own analysis went as follows. Nucleated cell counts per sample were estimated from amplification of reference gene primers within the assay. To quantify the absolute abundance of each unique TCRbeta CDR3 rearrangement, sequence reads were collapsed and filtered. Productive Simpson clonality was computed per sample as the square root of Simpson's diversity index over productive rearrangements. As stored in TCRdb, this immuneACCESS dataset retains in-frame rearrangements with V and J assigned. A fraction of the clones does not appear; measured against another copy, unresolved V genes explain less than half of the discrepancy, and the remainder lacks a known reason. For V, J and clone size, that table is used; D and trimming come from the DNA. The sample table records tens of thousands of clones; 90% to 95% of these occur just once. The leading ten clones occupy 6.5% to 8% of the sample.

Material for sequencing was peripheral blood. The V gene is TRBV7-3 and the J gene is TRBJ2-3; the D segment could be TRBD2, given 6 matching bases. The source of this sequence is a man between 40 and 49 years old with COVID-19, enrolled during active disease. The CDR3: CASSNRRGSATDTQYF. The bases read TGTGCCAGCAGTAACAGGAGGGGCTCGGCGACAGATACGCAGTATTTT. With the rest looked up from the reference TRBV7-3 and TRBJ2-3 genes rather than sequenced, the full variable domain is GAGVSQTPSNKVTEKGKYVELRCDPISGHTALYWYRQSLGQGPEFLIYFQGTGAADDSGLPNDRFFAVRPEGSVSTLKIQRTERGDSAVYLCASSNRRGSATDTQYFGPGTRLTVL.